The entry below gives a single T cell receptor beta chain sequence along with its context. Per the original methods: Reference gene primer amplification yielded estimated nucleated cell counts. Here immunoSEQ multiplex PCR was the method, and the copy in TCRdb shows in-frame clones only, minus some. Clone size and the V and J calls come from that table; the DNA yielded D and trimming. The profile shows approximately 63,000 clones, about 90% of them singletons. Germline V CDR1 and CDR2: SQVTM, ANQGSEA. This CDR3 contains 13 residues. Trimming removed 7 bases from V and 8 bases from J; junction bases left unmatched: 7. The data are from a study of blood T cell repertoires in COVID-19. Study context: COVID-19 samples from acute and convalescent phases originated in the United States, Italy and Spain. Sample material is recorded as cDNA or gDNA derived from T cells, B-cell-depleted T cells, or PBMCs.

This receptor was taken from a man at least 80 years old in a cohort sampled during active COVID-19. Sequences were obtained from peripheral blood. The chain joins TRBV29-1 to TRBJ1-4; 10 nucleotides agree with TRBD1. The CDR3 protein is CSARDRGGEKLFF. CDR3 nucleotides: TGCAGCGCCCGGGACAGGGGAGGAGAAAAACTGTTTTTT.